The entry that follows covers one T cell receptor (beta chain) sequence. Its antigen has not been determined. No base quality values were provided; no much bigger clone lies one nucleotide off. In Seattle, one collaborating source enrolled patients while the infection was active and tracked those patients longitudinally over the course of disease. Whole blood was collected in K2EDTA tubes by collaborating institutions according to the institutions' own protocols. For TCRbeta analysis, collaborators shipped samples in one of three forms: frozen whole blood, isolated PBMCs, or DNA extracted from either of those sample types. The sample comes from a study of blood T cell repertoires in COVID-19 (dated by TCRdb to about 2020). Study-wide context: Samples covering the acute and convalescent phases of COVID-19 were provided by collaborators in the United States, Italy and Spain. The material from the prospective study consisted of cDNA or gDNA derived from T cells, B-cell-depleted T cells, or PBMCs. Subjects who had been exposed to COVID-19, were actively infected with it, or had recovered from it provided the deeply sampled blood TCRbeta repertoires that made up the dataset. The repertoires were released in a freely available public database meant as a resource for research on the immune response to SARS-CoV-2. Samples came from the ongoing ImmuneRACE study (first 160 participants) plus 1,254 subjects from 6 global collaborators. A de-identified subject ID, COVID-19 status, age in years and sex were almost always included in the sample metadata. HLA class I and class II types, where available, came from metadata supplied by the sample provider rather than from assay-based typing.

In the germline V gene, CDR1 corresponds to SGHAT and CDR2 to FQNNGV. V is pared back by 1 base and J by 0 bases, with 13 bases lying between the germline termini. The CDR3 starts with the cysteine, ends with the phenylalanine, and has 18 residues. The kept DNA is CDR3 alone, 54 bases in frame from the first base. TCRbeta CDR3 regions were amplified from genomic DNA using the immunoSEQ Assay, a bias-controlled multiplex PCR. On the study's bioinformatics: The number of nucleated cells in each sample was estimated from the amplification of reference gene primers within the assay. To quantify the absolute abundance of each unique TCRbeta CDR3 rearrangement, sequence reads were collapsed and filtered. Productive Simpson clonality was computed per sample as the square root of Simpson's diversity index over productive rearrangements. This is the immuneACCESS table as TCRdb keeps it, with only in-frame sequences that have V and J called. A part of the clones is gone; compared with another copy, unresolved V genes explain less than half, and the rest is unexplained. That table furnishes V, J and clone size, whereas the DNA furnished D and trimming. The sample has about 160,000 clones on record, roughly 93% of them singletons. The ten largest clones capture 2% of the sample.

General study outcomes and caveats: Clinical and demographic metadata were provided uncurated, with the amount varying by source and participant.

The chain links TRBV11-2 with TRBJ1-6; the D gene identity is not certain. The sequence came from a woman between 55 and 75 years old with COVID-19, enrolled during active disease. The sequencing sample was made of peripheral blood. The DNA sequence reads TGTGCCAGCAGCTTAGGCCCAAGACGGAGCTCCTATAATTCACCCCTCCACTTT. This codes for CASSLGPRRSSYNSPLHF. Beyond the CDR3, the reference TRBV11-2 and TRBJ1-6 genes provide the residues; the full variable domain reads: EAGVAQSPRYKIIEKRQSVAFWCNPISGHATLYWYQQILGQGPKLLIQFQNNGVVDDSQLPKDRFSAERLKGVDSTLKIQPAKLEDSAVYLCASSLGPRRSSYNSPLHFGNGTRLTVT.